Listed below are T cell receptor beta chains from one sample, sequenced in a study of technical replicates of blood from several donors. Sequencing was performed with immunoSEQ multiplex PCR; in TCRdb, only in-frame clones are kept and a portion is missing. This table has tens of thousands of clones, around 97% appearing once. Sequences were obtained from T cells isolated from PBMCs. All receptors derive from a human donor in good health. Each CDR3 is given without its conserved first and last residue. The size of a clone is reported for some rows only, either as once, few or many, or as a class for expanded clones.

v_call: TRBV5-1
j_call: TRBJ2-1
clone_size: .
cdr3_aa: ASSLGLAGMSSYNEQF

v_call: TRBV2
j_call: TRBJ2-7
clone_size: .
cdr3_aa: ASSPGQGATLEQY

v_call: TRBV11-2
j_call: TRBJ1-1
clone_size: once
cdr3_aa: ASSFSGGGTEAF

v_call: TRBV6-1
j_call: TRBJ1-3
clone_size: .
cdr3_aa: ASRGGLSGNTIY

v_call: TRBV7-9
j_call: TRBJ1-1
clone_size: .
cdr3_aa: ASSLVAGGAGAF

v_call: TRBV2
j_call: TRBJ2-1
clone_size: .
cdr3_aa: ASRPLAGLYNEQF

v_call: TRBV15
j_call: TRBJ1-5
clone_size: .
cdr3_aa: ATSREWTATLGNQPQH

v_call: TRBV5-1
j_call: TRBJ1-2
clone_size: once
cdr3_aa: ASSLSRDHGYT

v_call: TRBV5-4
j_call: TRBJ2-3
clone_size: .
cdr3_aa: ASSLGGADTQY

v_call: TRBV11-3
j_call: TRBJ1-2
clone_size: .
cdr3_aa: ASSPGTVRTGWHYGYT

v_call: TRBV6-6
j_call: TRBJ2-2
clone_size: .
cdr3_aa: ASTREVGPGELF

v_call: TRBV2
j_call: TRBJ1-5
clone_size: .
cdr3_aa: ASSESFQPQH

v_call: TRBV30
j_call: TRBJ2-3
clone_size: .
cdr3_aa: AWNGGAGQYVTQY

v_call: TRBV7-6
j_call: TRBJ1-2
clone_size: .
cdr3_aa: ASSHWGLSNGYT

v_call: TRBV28
j_call: TRBJ1-2
clone_size: .
cdr3_aa: ASRRGMPGGYT

v_call: TRBV5-5
j_call: TRBJ2-2
clone_size: .
cdr3_aa: ASSLWDRETGELF

v_call: TRBV28
j_call: TRBJ2-7
clone_size: .
cdr3_aa: ASGTGTSGRSYEQY

v_call: TRBV25-1
j_call: TRBJ1-1
clone_size: .
cdr3_aa: ASRGGVEAF

v_call: TRBV15
j_call: TRBJ2-3
clone_size: .
cdr3_aa: ATSRDAGGPKGDTQY

v_call: TRBV4-1
j_call: TRBJ1-1
clone_size: .
cdr3_aa: ASSQPGGKAEAF

v_call: TRBV27
j_call: TRBJ2-7
clone_size: .
cdr3_aa: ASRPGTRSYEQY

v_call: TRBV2
j_call: TRBJ2-3
clone_size: .
cdr3_aa: ASTREVGDTQY

v_call: TRBV6-5
j_call: TRBJ2-7
clone_size: .
cdr3_aa: ASSDLGLYEQY

v_call: TRBV28
j_call: TRBJ1-5
clone_size: .
cdr3_aa: ASSTTGVNQPQH

v_call: TRBV7-6
j_call: TRBJ2-3
clone_size: .
cdr3_aa: ASSLAAGASTDTQY

v_call: TRBV5-6
j_call: TRBJ1-1
clone_size: .
cdr3_aa: ASSKFGEGPEAF

v_call: TRBV27
j_call: TRBJ1-1
clone_size: .
cdr3_aa: ASSSDRWFTEAF

v_call: TRBV4-1
j_call: TRBJ2-7
clone_size: .
cdr3_aa: ASSQGQPGIYEQY

v_call: TRBV9
j_call: TRBJ1-3
clone_size: .
cdr3_aa: ASSVGKGAGGNTIY

v_call: TRBV6-5
j_call: TRBJ1-5
clone_size: .
cdr3_aa: ASKAGNQPQH

v_call: TRBV12-5
j_call: TRBJ2-2
clone_size: .
cdr3_aa: ASGLSLTTPSLNTGELF

v_call: TRBV28
j_call: TRBJ2-7
clone_size: .
cdr3_aa: ASSTRSWFDYEQY

v_call: TRBV9
j_call: TRBJ2-3
clone_size: .
cdr3_aa: ASSVDLDTQY

v_call: TRBV5-5
j_call: TRBJ1-6
clone_size: .
cdr3_aa: ASSHSSKLSPPSLH

v_call: TRBV13
j_call: TRBJ2-7
clone_size: .
cdr3_aa: ASSLGVAALPEQY

v_call: TRBV5-1
j_call: TRBJ2-7
clone_size: .
cdr3_aa: ASREGAGEQY

v_call: TRBV29-1
j_call: TRBJ2-3
clone_size: once
cdr3_aa: SVEDRSPTDTQY

v_call: TRBV10-3
j_call: TRBJ1-2
clone_size: .
cdr3_aa: ASTPDRIDGYT

v_call: TRBV15
j_call: TRBJ2-3
clone_size: .
cdr3_aa: ATSEDRGAGDTQY